The source of this T cell receptor beta chain is a study of T cell repertoires in ileal Crohn's disease (dated by TCRdb to about 2019). Concerning the study at large: Median disease duration was about eight years, and roughly 35% of patients were identified as active smokers at the time of surgery. Every patient underwent surgery because of a complication, which was stricturing disease in roughly 60% of cases and penetrating disease in approximately 39%. Roughly half of the patients were given postoperative therapy, with 11 to 12 receiving thiopurines and roughly 20 receiving anti-TNF agents. The TCR repertoire was analysed in around 50 patients with Crohn's disease drawn from a prospective multicentre cohort. The study was conducted in parallel with a multicentre cohort that was designed to identify predictors of early endoscopic recurrence following ileocolonic resection. A Rutgeerts score above i0 was used to define endoscopic postoperative recurrence. A total of approximately 170 mucosal samples from around 57 patients were sequenced, collected from several sites on the surgical specimen as well as at postoperative endoscopy. What the research found in general, with its limitations: Only a subgroup of patients, of unstated size, had their mucosal CD4 and CD8 T cells sorted and sequenced. Compared with CD4 T cells, sorted CD8 T cells contained more high-frequency clones, which suggests that the mucosal expansions were mostly CD8. Patients who were active smokers at surgery had a significantly higher proportion of clonal expansions than non-smokers (around 24% vs 18%, p=0.02). Higher high-frequency clone percentages at surgery were associated with endoscopic recurrence; all patients with clonality above 26.8% (18/57) had recurrence.

For commercial TCRB immunosequencing, around 500 nanograms of biopsy DNA were submitted for each sample. Adaptive Biotechnology amplified CDR3 regions from genomic DNA with a two-step multiplex PCR that controlled for amplification bias. Primers for every V and J gene segment were used in the first PCR, and barcodes and Illumina adapters were added in the second PCR. An Illumina instrument was used to sequence the CDR3 libraries. The authors' analysis ran thus. Vendor-provided pipelines were combined with custom analysis of raw data in R/Bioconductor under R version 3.3.0. Clonality, ranging from 0 to 1, was calculated as the inverse of the normalised Shannon entropy of all productive clones. High-frequency clones were defined as the repertoire share of the top 100 clones, retaining only clones passing a 95% confidence test. The Simpson index measured repertoire diversity, and the Morisita-Horn index measured overlap between samples. TCRdb provides this immuneACCESS table in a form limited to in-frame rearrangements. Some clones are lacking; in checked studies, under half of them reflect an unresolved V gene, and why the rest are absent is not known. Clone size and V and J calls were adopted from that table, with D and trimming inferred from the DNA. The sample table contains over 14,000 clones; only one count was recorded for over 60% of them. Around 4.6% of the sample lies in the top ten.

Details on this clone: The clone's antigen remains unknown. It has no much larger one-base neighbor in the sample; base qualities were not kept.

The junction shows trimming of 4 bases on V and 0 bases on J, and the gene matches do not reach 4 bases of it. According to the germline V gene (reference sequence), CDR1 reads SGHNT and CDR2 reads YYREEE. CDR3 length: 15 amino acids, cysteine to phenylalanine. Of the read, only the CDR3 DNA is kept; its 45 bases are in frame from base 1. Adults with ileal or ileocolonic Crohn's disease and an indication for ileocolonic resection were eligible for inclusion. Whole ileal mucosal biopsies were kept frozen at -80 degrees C prior to DNA extraction. A TRizol-based method was used to extract genomic DNA from the frozen whole biopsies, and the DNA was quantified with a NanoDrop 2000 spectrophotometer.

The chain couples TRBV5-4 to TRBJ2-7, with 10 bases in between that match TRBD2. Input material: ileal tissue. This sequence was found in an adult with Crohn's disease. At the DNA level, the sequence is TGTGCCAGCAGCCTAGCGGGGGAGAGCTCCTACGAGCAGTACTTC. It encodes CASSLAGESSYEQYF.